This TCR beta chain was captured in a study of cytomegalovirus exposure and HLA in healthy donors. Overall study results and limits: In vitro checks showed that a few CMV-associated chains really do target CMV antigens. According to a subsequent analysis, TCR clusters identified in the first cohort showed a tendency to co-occur across the 110 or so validation repertoires. The study labeled 164 TCR beta chains cytomegalovirus-associated.

Produced via immunoSEQ multiplex PCR; TCRdb's table is partial and in-frame only. The data hold about 64,000 clones, with around 88% observed a single time. Turning to this clone: Its specificity is not known.

Germline trimming cut 5 bases from V and 1 base from J; bases unmatched to any gene: 10. Germline CDR1 LNHDA, CDR2 SQIVND (reference sequence). The CDR3 length is 17 residues. V and J are TRBV19 and TRBJ1-5; 8 positions agree with TRBD1. This TCR derives from a woman under 30 in good health and CMV-seronegative. Input material: PBMCs. The CDR3 here is CASSDESRQGSNQPQHF. The CDR3 DNA reads as TGTGCCAGTAGTGACGAAAGCCGACAGGGGAGCAATCAGCCCCAGCATTTT.